The 10 T cell receptor beta chains listed next were all sequenced from one sample in a study of T cell responses to AZD1222 COVID-19 vaccine. Here immunoSEQ multiplex PCR was the method, and the copy in TCRdb shows in-frame clones only, minus some. This table has 100,000 to 150,000 clones, about 90% appearing once. The input for sequencing was peripheral blood, taken on day 0 of AZD1222 vaccination. The source of these receptors is an adult in good health.

CDR3 protein: CASSPPGQPGYEQYF. The CDR3 DNA follows: TGTGCCAGCTCACCCCCGGGACAGCCCGGATACGAGCAGTACTTC. The chain couples TRBV18 to TRBJ2-7; 7 positions agree with TRBD1. V lost 3 bases, J lost 4 bases, and 9 bases stayed unmatched. This CDR3 is built from 15 residues. In germline, CDR1 is KGHSH, CDR2 LQKENI. The whole variable domain, remainder taken from reference TRBV18 and TRBJ2-7, is NAGVMQNPRHLVRRRGQEARLRCSPMKGHSHVYWYRQLPEEGLKFMVYLQKENIIDESGMPKERFSAEFPKEGPSILRIQQVVRGDSAAYFCASSPPGQPGYEQYFGPGTRLTVT.

The chain has TRBV7-8 and TRBJ1-6; TRBD1 agrees at 8 bases. The CDR3 sequence is 14 residues long. Germline V CDR1 and CDR2: SGHVS, FQNEAQ. V lost 4 bases to trimming and J lost 7 bases; unmatched junction nucleotides: 3. As DNA, the CDR3 is TGTGCCAGCAGCTCCGGACAGGGAAATTCACCCCTCCACTTT. It is translated as CASSSGQGNSPLHF.

V usage is TRBV11-1 and J usage is TRBJ2-1; 11 bases are a match to TRBD1. Trimming took 5 bases from V and 6 from J; bases not matched to a gene: 9. CDR1 SGHAT and CDR2 FQDESV come from the germline V gene (reference sequence). The CDR3 is 16 amino acids. The CDR3 is CASSPTFGTGGNEQFF. CDR3 bases: TGTGCCAGCAGCCCAACCTTCGGGACAGGGGGCAATGAGCAGTTCTTC.

This clone was detected once. V usage is TRBV5-1 and J usage is TRBJ2-3; tentatively, D is TRBD2 (6 bases). Per germline, CDR1 SGHRS and CDR2 YFSETQ. The germline V and J ends were trimmed by 4 bases and 2 bases, with 20 bases remaining between them. This CDR3 comprises 17 residues. CDR3 in amino acids: CASSPGARGGDTDTQYF. In nucleotides, the CDR3 is TGCGCCAGCAGCCCTGGGGCGCGGGGTGGGGACACAGATACGCAGTATTTT.

This chain connects TRBV6-5 to TRBJ2-7, with unresolved D. The germline V gene has CDR1 MNHEY and CDR2 SVGAGI. The CDR3 runs to 12 residues. Trimming removed 6 bases from V and 0 bases from J, with 6 bases in between. The CDR3 protein is CASRLSSYEQYF. For the CDR3, the DNA is TGTGCCAGCAGGTTAAGCTCCTACGAGCAGTACTTC.

V gene TRBV27 combines with J gene TRBJ2-1, with 7 bases identical to TRBD1. J lost 3 bases, V lost 6 bases, and 8 bases had no gene match. The CDR3 extends over 15 amino acids. The germline V gene encodes CDR1 MNHEY and CDR2 SMNVEV (reference sequence). The CDR3, as DNA: TGTGCCAGCAGCCTCACCCGGGACAGCTACAATGAGCAGTTCTTC. This sequence encodes CASSLTRDSYNEQFF.

The chain couples TRBV18 to TRBJ2-1; 10 nucleotides line up with TRBD2. V lost 5 bases, J lost 4 bases, and 8 bases stayed unmatched. The CDR3 contains 16 residues. CDR1 is KGHSH, CDR2 LQKENI, per germline. CDR3 sequence (DNA): TGTGCCAGCTCATCCAGAAGCGGGAGGGGTTACAATGAGCAGTTCTTC. It is translated as CASSSRSGRGYNEQFF. Variable domain in full (rest from reference TRBV18 and TRBJ2-1): NAGVMQNPRHLVRRRGQEARLRCSPMKGHSHVYWYRQLPEEGLKFMVYLQKENIIDESGMPKERFSAEFPKEGPSILRIQQVVRGDSAAYFCASSSRSGRGYNEQFFGPGTRLTVL.

V usage is TRBV27 and J usage is TRBJ1-1; possibly TRBD1 for D (6 bases). CDR1 and CDR2 from the germline V gene are MNHEY and SMNVEV (reference sequence). V was trimmed by 4 bases and J by 10 bases, leaving 19 bases between them. The CDR3 is 14 amino acids. The chain's CDR3 is CASSSSGRGETAFF. The CDR3 DNA sequence: TGTGCCAGCAGTTCCTCGGGCAGGGGTGAGACAGCTTTCTTT.

The chain employs TRBV5-1 and TRBJ1-2, with 8 bases aligning to TRBD1. The CDR3 sequence is 13 residues long. The germline V gene has CDR1 SGHRS and CDR2 YFSETQ. J gave up 6 bases and V 4 bases, and 5 bases lay outside the gene matches. The CDR3 region is CASSIQGVDGYTF. In nucleotides, the CDR3 is TGCGCCAGCAGCATACAGGGGGTGGATGGCTACACCTTC.

The chain links TRBV19 to TRBJ1-2, with D maybe TRBD1 (6 bases). The CDR3 has 14 amino acids. Germline V CDR1 and CDR2: LNHDA, SQIVND (reference sequence). The V end lost 7 bases, the J end lost 5 bases, and 17 bases lay between the germline ends. CDR3 nucleotides: TGTGCCAGTATTGAGACAGGCCGTTGGTATGGCTACACCTTC. Translation gives CASIETGRWYGYTF.